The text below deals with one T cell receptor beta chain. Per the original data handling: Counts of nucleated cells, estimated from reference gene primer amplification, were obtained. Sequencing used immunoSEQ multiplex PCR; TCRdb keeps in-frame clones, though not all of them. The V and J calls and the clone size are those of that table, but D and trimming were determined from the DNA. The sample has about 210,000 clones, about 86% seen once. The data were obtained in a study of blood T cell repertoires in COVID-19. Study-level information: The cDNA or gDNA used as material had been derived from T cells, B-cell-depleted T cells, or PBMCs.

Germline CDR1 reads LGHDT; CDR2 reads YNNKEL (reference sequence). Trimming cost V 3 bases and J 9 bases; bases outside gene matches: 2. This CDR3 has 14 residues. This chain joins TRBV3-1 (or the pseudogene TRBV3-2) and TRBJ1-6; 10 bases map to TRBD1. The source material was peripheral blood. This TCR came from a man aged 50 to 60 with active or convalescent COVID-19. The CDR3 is CASSQGQGISPLHF. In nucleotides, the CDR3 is TGTGCCAGCAGCCAGGGACAGGGGATTTCACCCCTCCACTTT.